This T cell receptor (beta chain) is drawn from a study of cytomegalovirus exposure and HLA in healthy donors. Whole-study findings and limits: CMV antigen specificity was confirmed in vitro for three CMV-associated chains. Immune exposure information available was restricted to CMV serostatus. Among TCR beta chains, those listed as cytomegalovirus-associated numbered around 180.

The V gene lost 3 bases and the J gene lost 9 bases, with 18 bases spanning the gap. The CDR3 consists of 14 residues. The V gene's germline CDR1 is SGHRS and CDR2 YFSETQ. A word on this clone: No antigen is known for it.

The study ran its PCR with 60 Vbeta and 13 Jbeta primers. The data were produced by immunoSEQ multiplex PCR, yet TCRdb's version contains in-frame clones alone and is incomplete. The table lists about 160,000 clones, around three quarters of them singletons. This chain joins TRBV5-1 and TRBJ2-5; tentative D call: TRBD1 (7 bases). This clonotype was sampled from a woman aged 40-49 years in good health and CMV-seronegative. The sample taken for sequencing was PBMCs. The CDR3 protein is CASSSVSQGEAQYF. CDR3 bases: TGCGCCAGCAGCTCCGTCTCGCAGGGGGAGGCCCAGTACTTC.